This TCR beta chain was profiled in a study of regulatory T cells in long-lasting Graves disease. Study-level findings and limits: The study found TRBV28, TRBJ1-2 and TRBJ2-5 favored in persistent disease. TCR diversity in persistent Graves' patients was below that of newly diagnosed ones.

Researchers made TCR beta libraries by using iRepertoire HTBI primers and running Arm-PCR on CDR3 regions. Methods used by the authors: Across all samples, roughly 60 TRBV segments and 11 to 15 TRBJ segments were identified. One entry per CDR3 protein results from TCRdb running MiXCR on the multiplex PCR reads. The V and J calls here are based on TCRdb, not the publication. The sample consists of some 330,000 distinct CDR3 sequences, 20% to 25% of them appearing once. Details on this clonotype: What it binds is not known.

The time point denotes: persistent/refractory GD, antithyroid drugs over 5 years with positive TRAb. Making the TCR library involved RNA that had been extracted from PBMCs. The ends lost 6 bases at V and 5 bases at J; junction bases unmatched: 4. The CDR3 loop spans 14 amino acids. Looked up from germline, CDR1 is DFQATT and CDR2 is SNEGSKA (reference sequence). The starting material was peripheral blood mononuclear cells (PBMCs), obtained when the disease was refractory, from a patient treated with antithyroid drugs. The gene calls are TRBV20-1 and TRBJ2-2; 12 positions agree with TRBD2. The sequence derives from a woman in her forties with Graves disease. CDR3 loop: CSARGLAGTGELFF. The CDR3 DNA sequence: TGCAGTGCCCGAGGACTAGCGGGGACCGGGGAGCTGTTTTTT.